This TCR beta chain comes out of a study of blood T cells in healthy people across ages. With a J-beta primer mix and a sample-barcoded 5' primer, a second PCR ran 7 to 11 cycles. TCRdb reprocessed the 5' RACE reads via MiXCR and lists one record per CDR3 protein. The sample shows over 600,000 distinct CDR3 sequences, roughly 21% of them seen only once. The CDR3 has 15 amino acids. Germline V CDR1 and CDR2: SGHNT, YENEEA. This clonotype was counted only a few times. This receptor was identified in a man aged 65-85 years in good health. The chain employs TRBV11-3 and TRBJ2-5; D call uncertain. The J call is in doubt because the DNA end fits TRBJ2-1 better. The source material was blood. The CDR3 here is CASSLGGYRNNEQFF. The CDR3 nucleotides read TGTGCCAGCAGCTTAGGGGGATACAGAAACAATGAGCAGTTCTTC.